This entry lists 29 T cell receptor beta chains sequenced from one sample in a study of identifying expanded T cells in peripheral blood. Libraries were prepared by immunoSEQ multiplex PCR; TCRdb keeps only in-frame clonotypes and omits some of them. This sample has about 110,000 clones, with around 89% found just once. Sample: blood. These receptors were collected from a person aged 18-69 years in good health.

The chain links TRBV6-6 to TRBJ1-1; tentatively, D is TRBD1 (5 bases). V lost 5 bases to trimming and J lost 5 bases, with 12 bases between them. Germline-derived CDR1 and CDR2 are MNHNY and SVGAGI (reference sequence). This CDR3 comprises 13 residues. This CDR3 is CASSTDSSTEAFF. The CDR3, as DNA: TGTGCCAGCAGTACCGACAGCAGTACTGAAGCTTTCTTT.

This chain connects TRBV12-5 to TRBJ2-2; possible D gene TRBD1, 6 bases. The CDR3 is 17 amino acids. Trimming removed 2 bases at V and 4 bases at J, with 17 bases between. Germline CDR1 and CDR2: LGHNT and FRNRAP. The CDR3, as DNA: TGTGCTAGTGGTTTGTCCAGGGGAAACCCGAGCACCGGGGAGCTGTTTTTT. Its protein is CASGLSRGNPSTGELFF.

The rearrangement uses TRBV19 and TRBJ2-1; 9 nucleotides agree with TRBD1. The J segment lost 15 bases and the V segment lost 6 bases, leaving 9 bases of the junction unmatched. Germline loops: CDR1 LNHDA, CDR2 SQIVND (reference sequence). The CDR3 extends over 12 amino acids. CDR3 sequence: CASRGGKDRGFF. The CDR3 DNA sequence: TGTGCCAGTAGAGGAGGGAAGGACAGGGGGTTCTTC.

The V and J genes are TRBV18 and TRBJ2-3; 9 bases agree with TRBD2. J was trimmed by 4 bases and V by 3 bases; bases with no gene match: 8. The germline gives CDR1 KGHSH, CDR2 LQKENI. The CDR3 has 16 residues. The CDR3 bases are TGTGCCAGCTCACCTGGCCTAGCGGGAAGGGCAGATACGCAGTATTTT. Its translation is CASSPGLAGRADTQYF.

This clone was seen a single time. The chain couples TRBV27 to TRBJ2-1, with TRBD2 matching 10 bases. Trimming took 5 bases from V and 0 from J; bases not matched to a gene: 4. The CDR3 is 16 amino acids. Per germline, CDR1 MNHEY and CDR2 SMNVEV (reference sequence). The CDR3: CASSRTSGGSYNEQFF. The CDR3 nucleotides are TGTGCCAGCAGTCGGACTAGCGGAGGCTCCTACAATGAGCAGTTCTTC.

The chain recombines TRBV5-6 with TRBJ1-5; no clear D. Germline V gene data show CDR1 as SGHDT and CDR2 as YYEEEE. V was shortened by 3 bases and J by 0 bases, with 22 bases between the two germline ends. The CDR3 extends over 19 amino acids. CDR3 in amino acids: CASSSYGSAGLGSNQPQHF. The CDR3 coding sequence is TGTGCCAGCAGCTCCTATGGTTCGGCCGGCCTTGGTAGCAATCAGCCCCAGCATTTT.

J is TRBJ2-2 and V is TRBV2; possible D gene TRBD1, 6 bases. V was clipped by 1 base and J by 4 bases, with 10 bases between them. CDR3 length: 15 amino acids. Germline values: CDR1 SNHLY, CDR2 FYNNEI. The CDR3 here is CASSEGQVFTGELFF. The DNA of the CDR3 is TGTGCCAGCAGTGAAGGACAGGTCTTCACCGGGGAGCTGTTTTTT.

This chain uses TRBV9 with TRBJ2-5; TRBD1 aligns across 9 bases. V dropped 0 bases and J dropped 5; count of bases not matched to a gene: 8. Germline V gives CDR1 SGDLS, CDR2 YYNGEE. The CDR3 spans 16 residues. CDR3 sequence: CASSVERTGDLETQYF. The CDR3 nucleotides read TGTGCCAGCAGCGTAGAACGGACAGGGGATTTGGAGACCCAGTACTTC. Variable domain in full (rest from reference TRBV9 and TRBJ2-5): DSGVTQTPKHLITATGQRVTLRCSPRSGDLSVYWYQQSLDQGLQFLIQYYNGEERAKGNILERFSAQQFPDLHSELNLSSLELGDSALYFCASSVERTGDLETQYFGPGTRLLVL.

The genes are TRBV6-6 and TRBJ2-5; D is possibly TRBD1 or TRBD2 (5 bases each). This CDR3 is 14 amino acids long. Germline CDR1 reads MNHNY; CDR2 reads SVGAGI (reference sequence). Trimming took off 7 bases at V and 5 bases at J, with 17 bases between the two ends. In nucleotides, the CDR3 is TGTGCCAGCACCAACCAGGGAGTAAAGGAGACCCAGTACTTC. It translates to CASTNQGVKETQYF.

This clone was observed a single time. This CDR3 is CASSIDRINEKLFF. The CDR3 DNA follows: TGTGCCAGTAGTATAGACAGGATTAATGAAAAACTGTTTTTT. This sequence joins TRBV19 and TRBJ1-4; D is uncertain. The CDR3 has 14 amino acids. Looked up from germline, CDR1 is LNHDA and CDR2 is SQIVND (reference sequence). V was pared by 0 bases and J by 4 bases, with 6 bases between.

The chain recombines TRBV5-5 with TRBJ2-7; 9 nucleotides line up with TRBD1. CDR1 SGHKS and CDR2 YYEKEE come from the germline V gene (reference sequence). CDR3 size: 16 residues. V gave up 4 bases and J gave up 4 bases; unmatched junction bases: 12. CDR3 in amino acids: CASSLPGQGPSYEQYF. In DNA, the CDR3 is TGTGCCAGCAGCCTACCGGGACAGGGCCCCTCTTACGAGCAGTACTTC.

The chain is built from TRBV6-5 and TRBJ2-1, with 7 bases that match TRBD1. CDR1 is MNHEY, CDR2 SVGAGI, per germline. The CDR3 contains 15 residues. Losses at the gene ends were 6 bases for V and 0 bases for J; bases not matched to a gene: 5. CDR3 in DNA: TGTGCCAGCAGACCCGGACAGGTCTCCTACAATGAGCAGTTCTTC. Its translation: CASRPGQVSYNEQFF.

This clone came up once. The CDR3 reads CASSWGVGGDEQYF. The DNA of the CDR3 is TGTGCCAGCAGTTGGGGGGTAGGAGGGGACGAGCAGTACTTC. This chain uses TRBV6-6 with TRBJ2-7; D is possibly TRBD2 (6 bases). The CDR3 runs 14 residues. In germline, CDR1 is MNHNY, CDR2 SVGAGI (reference sequence). Trimming pared 4 bases from V and 5 bases from J, leaving 15 bases between.

Only a few counts were recorded for this clone. The genes are TRBV2 and TRBJ1-1, with a tentative D call TRBD1 (5 bases). The CDR3 totals 13 residues. Germline V gene data show CDR1 as SNHLY and CDR2 as FYNNEI. Between the trimmed V and J ends, which lost 7 bases and 4 bases, there was a span of 13 bases. The CDR3 sequence: CASTGLGVTEAFF. The CDR3 DNA is TGTGCCAGCACGGGGTTGGGGGTCACTGAAGCTTTCTTT.

This chain links TRBV5-4 with TRBJ1-1; 7 bases are shared with TRBD1. Germline CDR1 reads SGHNT; CDR2 reads YYREEE (reference sequence). Trimming cost V 3 bases and J 1 base; bases outside gene matches: 3. The CDR3 contains 14 residues. The CDR3 here is CASSYGTENTEAFF. CDR3 nucleotides: TGTGCCAGCAGCTACGGGACAGAGAACACTGAAGCTTTCTTT.

The rearrangement joins TRBV2 to TRBJ2-1, with a possible D match to TRBD2 (5 bases). Per the germline V gene, CDR1 is SNHLY and CDR2 is FYNNEI. The CDR3 runs to 15 residues. V was trimmed by 1 base and J by 7 bases, leaving 14 bases between them. CDR3 residues: CASSEGGGVRNEQFF. The CDR3 DNA sequence: TGTGCCAGCAGTGAAGGTGGAGGAGTGAGGAATGAGCAGTTCTTC.

The rearrangement uses TRBV28 and TRBJ1-2; TRBD1 is a possible D gene (5 bases). V was clipped by 6 bases and J by 8 bases, with 13 bases between them. The germline gives CDR1 MDHEN, CDR2 SYDVKM. The CDR3 is 12 residues long. Here the CDR3 DNA reads TGTGCCAGCAGCGGGGTGGGGGACGGCTACACCTTC. Translated, it gives CASSGVGDGYTF.

V is TRBV19 and J is TRBJ1-6, with D hard to call. CDR3 size: 13 residues. Deletions cut 9 bases from V and 3 bases from J, with 9 bases between. CDR1 LNHDA and CDR2 SQIVND come from the germline V gene (reference sequence). Written as DNA, the CDR3 is TGTGCCAGGGTGAGGGACTATAATTCACCCCTCCACTTT. Translating it yields CARVRDYNSPLHF.

V and J are TRBV15 and TRBJ2-7, with D hard to call. Between the trimmed V and J ends, which lost 0 bases and 0 bases, there was a span of 6 bases. CDR1 and CDR2 from the germline V gene are LNHNV and YYDKDF (reference sequence). The CDR3 has 14 amino acids. CDR3 amino acids: CATSRERDSYEQYF. The CDR3 nucleotides read TGTGCCACCAGCAGAGAAAGGGACTCCTACGAGCAGTACTTC.

The J gene is TRBJ1-4, the V gene TRBV5-1; a weak D match, TRBD1 (6 bases). The CDR3 runs 15 residues. V lost 1 base and J 3 bases, leaving 10 bases between the germline ends. Germline V lookup: CDR1 SGHRS, CDR2 YFSETQ. CDR3 in DNA: TGCGCCAGCAGCTTGCAGGGGCAGTCTAATGAAAAACTGTTTTTT. Protein product: CASSLQGQSNEKLFF. Full variable domain (outside the CDR3, taken from reference TRBV5-1 and TRBJ1-4): KAGVTQTPRYLIKTRGQQVTLSCSPISGHRSVSWYQQTPGQGLQFLFEYFSETQRNKGNFPGRFSGRQFSNSRSEMNVSTLELGDSALYLCASSLQGQSNEKLFFGSGTQLSVL.

This sequence joins TRBV28 and TRBJ2-1, with D perhaps assigned TRBD1 or TRBD2 (5 bases each). Germline V gene sequence: CDR1 MDHEN, CDR2 SYDVKM. The length of the CDR3 is 14 residues. With 4 bases removed from V and 9 bases from J, the gap between germline ends came to 16 bases. The CDR3 sequence: CASSSHPGTSEQFF. The DNA for the CDR3 is TGTGCCAGCAGTTCACATCCGGGGACGAGTGAGCAGTTCTTC.

The V call is TRBV7-9, the J call TRBJ1-3, with D unresolved. Looked up from germline, CDR1 is SEHNR and CDR2 is FQNEAQ (reference sequence). The CDR3 is 16 amino acids. The V end lost 1 base, the J end lost 0 bases, and 10 bases lay between the germline ends. The CDR3 loop is CASSLDWLSSGNTIYF. The CDR3 nucleotides are TGTGCCAGCAGCTTAGATTGGCTCAGCTCTGGAAACACCATATATTTT.

This sequence joins TRBV5-1 and TRBJ2-2, with D possibly matching TRBD1 (6 bases). The length of the CDR3 is 13 residues. Between the trimmed V and J ends, which lost 1 base and 8 bases, there was a span of 9 bases. Per the germline V gene, CDR1 is SGHRS and CDR2 is YFSETQ. Here the CDR3 DNA reads TGCGCCAGCAGCTTGCCAGGGGCAGGGGAGCTGTTTTTT. Translating it yields CASSLPGAGELFF.

The J gene is TRBJ2-7, the V gene TRBV20-1; the D is unclear. Germline V gene sequence: CDR1 DFQATT, CDR2 SNEGSKA (reference sequence). This CDR3 has 11 residues. V was shortened by 6 bases and J by 7 bases, with 13 bases between the two germline ends. The CDR3 sequence is CSAASAEEQYF. In DNA form, the CDR3 reads TGCAGTGCCGCCTCGGCGGAGGAGCAGTACTTC.

This clone was recorded once. The chain recombines TRBV10-1 with TRBJ2-7, with unresolved D. CDR3 length: 14 residues. CDR1 is WNHNN and CDR2 is SYGVQD in the germline V gene (reference sequence). V lost 0 bases, J lost 3 bases, and 9 bases lay in between. Here the CDR3 DNA reads TGCGCCAGCAGTGAGTCGTTGGCTAACTACGAGCAGTACTTC. The encoded protein is CASSESLANYEQYF.

V is TRBV2 and J is TRBJ2-1, with a tentative D call TRBD1 (5 bases). The CDR3 length is 15 residues. Trimming shortened V by 6 bases and J by 6 bases, and 18 bases separated the two germline ends. Germline V gene lookup returns CDR1 SNHLY and CDR2 FYNNEI. The CDR3 region has the DNA TGTGCCAGCAGCATTCAGGGTCAGGATAGCAATGAGCAGTTCTTC. Protein sequence: CASSIQGQDSNEQFF.

The CDR3 sequence is CASSYSVAQETQYF. The CDR3 region has the DNA TGTGCCAGCAGTTATAGTGTAGCCCAAGAGACCCAGTACTTC. The rearrangement links TRBV6-6 to TRBJ2-5; D uncertain. V lost 3 bases and J lost 1, with 9 bases in between. From germline, CDR1 is MNHNY and CDR2 SVGAGI (reference sequence). CDR3 size: 14 residues.

The gene calls are TRBV6-5 and TRBJ1-1, with a weak D call TRBD1 (5 bases). The ends were cut back, 5 bases at V and 5 bases at J, with 15 bases in the middle. There are 14 residues in the CDR3. Germline CDR1 and CDR2: MNHEY and SVGAGI. DNA of the CDR3: TGTGCCAGCAGTCCCGGGACGGTAATGACTGAAGCTTTCTTT. It specifies CASSPGTVMTEAFF.

This clone was picked up one time. The gene calls are TRBV25-1 and TRBJ1-1; D is perhaps TRBD1 (6 bases). The CDR3 totals 14 residues. Trimming stripped 2 bases from V and 4 bases from J, with 11 bases between. Germline values: CDR1 MGHDK, CDR2 SYGVNS. Here the CDR3 reads CASSEHGGATEAFF. CDR3 in DNA: TGTGCCAGCAGTGAACATGGGGGGGCCACTGAAGCTTTCTTT.